This T cell receptor beta chain stems from a study of neoadjuvant anti-PD-1 for oral cavity cancer. Across the study: Non-progressing patients received a fourth nivolumab dose near day 43, then surgery on days 50-56. Study-wide points: Larger post-treatment preexisting tumor clones tracked with greater tumor shrinkage. With a few patients per group, TCR findings need larger cohorts.

Most tumor samples had 4 to 6 ug input DNA in two replicates. Sequenced by immunoSEQ multiplex PCR; TCRdb stores in-frame clones only, minus some. The data hold tens of thousands of clones, with 26% observed a single time. Described time point: after neoadjuvant nivolumab, at surgical resection. Turning to this clone: No antigen is known for it.

The sequence was collected from a person between 35 and 79 years old with oral cavity squamous cell carcinoma. The source was tumor tissue, collected after nivolumab (anti-PD-1) treatment.

CDR3 coding DNA: TGTGCCAGTAGTATAGACGGTACCCGACACGGCAATGAGCAGTTCTTC. Encoded protein: CASSIDGTRHGNEQFF. The chain has TRBV19 and TRBJ2-1; D is ambiguous. V was cut by 0 bases and J by 6 bases, with 15 bases left in between. CDR1 and CDR2 (germline): LNHDA, SQIVND (reference sequence). This CDR3 region has 16 residues.